These 7 T cell receptor beta chains came from one sample sequenced in a study of T-cell memory formation after mild COVID-19. TCRdb passed the 5' RACE reads through MiXCR, listing each CDR3 protein once. The profile shows about 280,000 distinct CDR3 sequences, 7.5% to 9.5% of them singletons. The source material was PBMCs or a T cell subset sorted from them (not recorded which). The receptors derive from a young man who had mild COVID-19 (a few samples of this study predate the infection). Cell type and time point are not known.

This clonotype was detected many times. The chain recombines TRBV5-1 with TRBJ2-1; D not resolved. Germline CDR1 is SGHRS and CDR2 is YFSETQ. This CDR3 region has 12 residues. V gave up 1 base and J gave up 10 bases, with 9 bases separating them. The CDR3 region is CASSLLAVEQFF. DNA of the CDR3: TGCGCCAGCAGCTTGCTGGCGGTGGAGCAGTTCTTC. The full variable domain, in which reference TRBV5-1 and TRBJ2-1 provide the parts outside the CDR3, is KAGVTQTPRYLIKTRGQQVTLSCSPISGHRSVSWYQQTPGQGLQFLFEYFSETQRNKGNFPGRFSGRQFSNSRSEMNVSTLELGDSALYLCASSLLAVEQFFGPGTRLTVL.

The table lists this clonotype with a few counts. This chain joins TRBV7-9 and TRBJ1-1, with D perhaps matching TRBD1 (5 bases). The CDR3 is made up of 14 amino acids. Between the trimmed V and J ends, which lost 5 bases and 0 bases, there was a span of 10 bases. Germline loops: CDR1 SEHNR, CDR2 FQNEAQ (reference sequence). CDR3 loop: CASSDTGLNTEAFF. DNA of the CDR3: TGTGCCAGCAGCGACACAGGACTGAACACTGAAGCTTTCTTT.

This clonotype was detected only a few times. The chain has TRBV19 and TRBJ2-5; 12 positions match TRBD2. CDR1 is LNHDA and CDR2 is SQIVND in the germline V gene (reference sequence). The V segment lost 10 bases and the J segment 3 bases; nucleotides outside the gene matches: 18. The CDR3 runs to 18 residues. CDR3 bases: TGTGCCACCTCATCCCCATCCGGACTAGCGGGGTTCAAAGAGACCCAGTACTTC. Translating it yields CATSSPSGLAGFKETQYF.

This clonotype turned up a few times. V is TRBV20-1 and J is TRBJ1-2; D unresolved. CDR1 and CDR2 (germline): DFQATT, SNEGSKA (reference sequence). Deletions cut 2 bases from V and 3 bases from J, with 19 bases between. The CDR3 is 16 residues long. The CDR3 sequence is CSARPYGGWLDYGYTF. The CDR3 bases are TGCAGTGCTAGACCCTACGGCGGATGGCTCGACTATGGCTACACCTTC.

This clonotype came up a few times. The genes are TRBV7-3 and TRBJ2-3, with 9 bases lining up with TRBD1. Germline lookup yields CDR1 SGHTA and CDR2 FQGTGA. This CDR3 is built from 15 residues. The trim removed 4 bases at V and 0 bases at J, leaving 2 bases unmatched. CDR3 nucleotides: TGTGCCAGCAGCTCCGGGACAGGGAGCACAGATACGCAGTATTTT. Translated, it gives CASSSGTGSTDTQYF.

At least ten counts were recorded for this clonotype. The chain couples TRBV9 to TRBJ1-5; D is uncertain. Germline V gene lookup returns CDR1 SGDLS and CDR2 YYNGEE. The CDR3 runs 14 residues. V gave up 9 bases and J gave up 6 bases, with 19 bases separating them. In DNA, the CDR3 is TGTGCCAACGAAGGCCCCGGAGGTAGTCAGCCCCAGCATTTT. Residues: CANEGPGGSQPQHF. Full variable domain (rest looked up from reference TRBV9 and TRBJ1-5): DSGVTQTPKHLITATGQRVTLRCSPRSGDLSVYWYQQSLDQGLQFLIQYYNGEERAKGNILERFSAQQFPDLHSELNLSSLELGDSALYFCANEGPGGSQPQHFGDGTRLSIL.

Only a few counts were recorded for this clonotype. The J gene is TRBJ2-3, the V gene TRBV9; TRBD1 or TRBD2 may be the D gene (5 bases each). V lost 0 bases and J lost 5, with 13 bases in between. There are 15 residues in the CDR3. In germline, CDR1 is SGDLS, CDR2 YYNGEE. This CDR3 reads CASSVGAAGKDTQYF. The CDR3 region has the DNA TGTGCCAGCAGCGTAGGAGCGGCAGGGAAAGATACGCAGTATTTT.